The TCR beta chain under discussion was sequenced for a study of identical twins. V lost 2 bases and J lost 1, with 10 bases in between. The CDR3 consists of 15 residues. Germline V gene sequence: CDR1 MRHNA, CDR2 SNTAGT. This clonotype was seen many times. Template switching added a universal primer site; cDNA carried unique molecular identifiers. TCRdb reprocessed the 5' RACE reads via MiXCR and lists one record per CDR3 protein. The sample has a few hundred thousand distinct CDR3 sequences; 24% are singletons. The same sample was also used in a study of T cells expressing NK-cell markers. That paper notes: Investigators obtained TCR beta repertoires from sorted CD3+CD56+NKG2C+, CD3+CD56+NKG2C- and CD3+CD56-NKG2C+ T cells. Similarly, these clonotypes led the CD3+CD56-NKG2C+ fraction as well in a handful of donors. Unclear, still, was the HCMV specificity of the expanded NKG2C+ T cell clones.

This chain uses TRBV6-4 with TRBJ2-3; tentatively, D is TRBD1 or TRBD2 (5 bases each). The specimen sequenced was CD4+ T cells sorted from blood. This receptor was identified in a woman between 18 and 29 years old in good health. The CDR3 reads CASSDGRGGTDTQYF. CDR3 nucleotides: TGTGCCAGCAGTGACGGGAGAGGGGGCACAGATACGCAGTATTTT.